These 17 T cell receptor beta chains were sequenced from one sample in a study of shared clonotypes between healthy human individuals. Naive CD8 cells lacked CD45RO and underwent positive selection for CCR7, leaving out terminally differentiated effector memory CD45RA+ cells. Sequenced by immunoSEQ multiplex PCR; TCRdb stores in-frame clones only, minus some. The data show just over 2,000,000 clones, about 95% seen once. Sequences were obtained from naive CD8+ T cells sorted from blood. The origin of the receptors is a man between 18 and 29 years old in good health.

The V call is TRBV27, the J call TRBJ1-6; D is unclear. Trimming shortened V by 0 bases and J by 11 bases, and 8 bases separated the two germline ends. The CDR3 has 13 residues. Germline CDR1 and CDR2: MNHEY and SMNVEV (reference sequence). The CDR3 is CASSLSYGAPLHF. CDR3 nucleotide sequence: TGTGCCAGCAGTTTATCGTACGGAGCACCCCTCCACTTT.

In its sample, this clone was seen once. The chain joins TRBV28 to TRBJ2-3; 9 bases align to TRBD2. Germline assignment: CDR1 MDHEN and CDR2 SYDVKM. This CDR3 region has 15 residues. With 6 bases clipped from V and 1 base from J, the junction kept 5 bases outside the gene matches. Written as DNA, the CDR3 is TGTGCCAGCAGCCCCATAGCGGGGGGCACAGATACGCAGTATTTT. Its protein product is CASSPIAGGTDTQYF.

The V and J genes are TRBV10-1 and TRBJ2-1; a weak D match, TRBD1 (6 bases). From germline, CDR1 is WNHNN and CDR2 SYGVQD (reference sequence). V dropped 4 bases and J dropped 3 bases, with 19 bases sitting between them. This CDR3 is built from 17 residues. DNA for the CDR3: TGCGCCAGCAGTGGATTAAGGGGGAAACGAATCTACAATGAGCAGTTCTTC. Amino acids: CASSGLRGKRIYNEQFF.

Notes on this clone: The same CDR3 can be traced to other DNA sequences in this sample. The V and J genes are TRBV5-5 and TRBJ2-7; D tentatively reads TRBD1 or TRBD2 (5 bases each). CDR1 and CDR2 from the germline V gene are SGHKS and YYEKEE (reference sequence). The CDR3 covers 13 residues. V was shortened by 4 bases and J by 2 bases, with 10 bases between the two germline ends. DNA of the CDR3: TGTGCCAGCAGCGCCGGGACGGCCTACGAGCAGTACTTC. As protein: CASSAGTAYEQYF.

CDR3 in amino acids: CASSSEDRSSYNEQFF. The CDR3 DNA reads as TGTGCCAGCAGCTCTGAGGACAGGAGCTCCTACAATGAGCAGTTCTTC. The V and J genes are TRBV13 and TRBJ2-1; the match to TRBD1 covers 7 bases. V shed 4 bases, J shed 0 bases, and the junction held 6 bases outside the gene matches. CDR1 is PRHDT, CDR2 FYEKMQ, per germline (reference sequence). This CDR3 is 16 amino acids long.

The chain combines TRBV5-4 with TRBJ2-4; TRBD1 agrees at 7 bases. Germline CDR1 and CDR2: SGHNT and YYREEE (reference sequence). The CDR3 length is 12 residues. Trimming took 4 bases from V and 14 from J; bases not matched to a gene: 9. The CDR3 sequence: CASSLWGQREYF. CDR3 DNA sequence: TGTGCCAGCAGCCTTTGGGGACAGAGAGAGTACTTC.

The genes are TRBV9 and TRBJ2-7; D gene uncertain. Trimming left V 0 bases short and J 0 bases short, with 10 bases between. The CDR3 covers 15 residues. The germline V gene encodes CDR1 SGDLS and CDR2 YYNGEE. The CDR3: CASSVGYHSSYEQYF. The CDR3 coding sequence is TGTGCCAGCAGCGTAGGTTATCACAGCTCCTACGAGCAGTACTTC.

V gene TRBV29-1 combines with J gene TRBJ1-2; no firm D call. The germline V and J ends were trimmed by 2 bases and 3 bases, with 4 bases remaining between them. The germline V gene has CDR1 SQVTM and CDR2 ANQGSEA. The CDR3 loop spans 11 amino acids. The CDR3 region is CSVESHYGYTF. CDR3 nucleotides: TGCAGCGTTGAAAGTCACTATGGCTACACCTTC.

The J gene is TRBJ1-6, the V gene TRBV2, with 7 bases aligning to TRBD1. The V segment lost 6 bases and the J segment 7 bases; nucleotides outside the gene matches: 9. Germline-derived CDR1 and CDR2 are SNHLY and FYNNEI. The CDR3 contains 15 residues. The CDR3 DNA follows: TGTGCCAGCAGCCTAACAGGGGAGGGGAATTCACCCCTCCACTTT. Translation: CASSLTGEGNSPLHF.

V gene TRBV19 combines with J gene TRBJ1-5, with D possibly being TRBD1 (5 bases). Deletions cut 4 bases from V and 7 bases from J, with 17 bases between. This CDR3 region has 15 residues. CDR1 LNHDA and CDR2 SQIVND come from the germline V gene (reference sequence). The chain's CDR3 is CASSRVHVGDQPQHF. For the CDR3, the DNA is TGTGCCAGTAGTAGGGTCCACGTGGGGGACCAGCCCCAGCATTTT.

The table lists this clone with a count of one. The sample contains more than one DNA sequence encoding this CDR3. CDR3 sequence: CASSPTLGSSYEQYF. CDR3 bases: TGTGCCAGCAGTCCTACCCTTGGGAGCTCCTACGAGCAGTACTTC. The chain is built from TRBV27 and TRBJ2-7, with D possibly TRBD2 on 5 matching bases. V lost 5 bases and J lost 0, with 14 bases in between. Germline lookup yields CDR1 MNHEY and CDR2 SMNVEV (reference sequence). The CDR3 contains 15 residues.

The chain has TRBV4-3 and TRBJ2-7; D is unclear. CDR3 length: 13 residues. The ends were cut back, 0 bases at V and 5 bases at J, with 8 bases in the middle. The germline V gene has CDR1 LGHNA and CDR2 YSLEER. CDR3 DNA: TGCGCCAGCAGCCAAGATCAAAGCAACGAGCAGTACTTC. Encoded protein: CASSQDQSNEQYF.

This sequence joins TRBV4-1 and TRBJ2-6, with 8 nucleotides matching TRBD2. The CDR3 has 20 amino acids. V gave up 0 bases and J gave up 0 bases; unmatched junction bases: 10. Looked up from germline, CDR1 is MGHRA and CDR2 is YSYEKL. The CDR3 sequence is CASSQDRAAGGFSGANVLTF. DNA of the CDR3: TGCGCCAGCAGCCAAGATCGTGCGGCGGGAGGTTTCTCTGGGGCCAACGTCCTGACTTTC.

The V and J genes are TRBV15 and TRBJ2-7, with 12 bases identical to TRBD2. The length of the CDR3 is 15 residues. V lost 5 bases and J lost 4; bases outside the gene matches: 6. CDR1 is LNHNV and CDR2 is YYDKDF in the germline V gene (reference sequence). The CDR3 region is CATSFLAGGPYEQYF. The CDR3 DNA follows: TGTGCCACCAGCTTTCTAGCGGGAGGGCCTTACGAGCAGTACTTC. Together with reference TRBV15 and TRBJ2-7, the CDR3 gives the full variable domain: DAMVIQNPRYQVTQFGKPVTLSCSQTLNHNVMYWYQQKSSQAPKLLFHYYDKDFNNEADTPDNFQSRRPNTSFCFLDIRSPGLGDTAMYLCATSFLAGGPYEQYFGPGTRLTVT.

J is TRBJ2-1 and V is TRBV4-1; D perhaps matches TRBD2 (6 bases). CDR3 length equals 16 residues. The V end lost 0 bases, the J end lost 4 bases, and 13 bases lay between the germline ends. The V gene's germline CDR1 is MGHRA and CDR2 YSYEKL. The CDR3 region is CASSQEAGSRYNEQFF. The CDR3 DNA sequence: TGCGCCAGCAGCCAAGAAGCGGGCAGCCGATACAATGAGCAGTTCTTC.

The chain links TRBV14 to TRBJ1-1, with a tentative D call TRBD1 (5 bases). CDR3 length: 17 amino acids. Trimming removed 5 bases from V and 4 bases from J, with 23 bases in between. In germline, CDR1 is SGHDN, CDR2 FVKESK. CDR3 in amino acids: CASSYAGTGLLGTEAFF. The CDR3 bases are TGTGCCAGCAGCTACGCAGGGACGGGATTATTGGGCACTGAAGCTTTCTTT.

About this clone itself: A much larger clone sits a single nucleotide away, making a read error possible. Different DNA sequences within this sample yield the same CDR3. The rearrangement links TRBV13 to TRBJ1-1, with D perhaps matching TRBD1 (5 bases). Germline values: CDR1 PRHDT, CDR2 FYEKMQ (reference sequence). Deletions cut 2 bases from V and 1 base from J, with 5 bases between. This CDR3 spans 13 amino acids. CDR3 region: CASSLRGNTEAFF. In DNA form, the CDR3 reads TGTGCCAGCAGCTTAAGGGGGAACACTGAAGCTTTCTTT. Complete variable domain (other parts from reference TRBV13 and TRBJ1-1): AAGVIQSPRHLIKEKRETATLKCYPIPRHDTVYWYQQGPGQDPQFLISFYEKMQSDKGSIPDRFSAQQFSDYHSELNMSSLELGDSALYFCASSLRGNTEAFFGQGTRLTVV.